Given below is one TCR beta chain in context. Antigen specificity is unknown. The data stem from a study of PD-L1 blockade in urothelial cancer. Study details: Blood analysis took place 3 weeks (second dose) and 6 weeks after treatment start.

Study-wide findings and caveats: When pretreatment blood TCR clonality was below the median, it predicted better survival.

J lost 1 base, V lost 0 bases, and 5 bases had no gene match. This CDR3 contains 16 residues. Germline V CDR1 and CDR2: SGHRS, YFSETQ. Only in-frame clones appear in the TCRdb table, and some are missing; sequencing was by immunoSEQ multiplex PCR. The sample consists of 100,000 to 150,000 clones, about 84% of them appearing once. Time point described: peripheral blood 6 weeks after treatment start. This receptor was identified in a man aged 50 to 60 with urothelial cancer. This specimen consisted of PBMCs, obtained around atezolizumab (anti-PD-L1) treatment. V and J are TRBV5-1 and TRBJ1-1; the match to TRBD1 covers 8 bases. CDR3 region: CASSLGTGTGNTEAFF. In DNA, the CDR3 is TGCGCCAGCAGCTTGGGGACCGGGACAGGGAACACTGAAGCTTTCTTT.